Detailed here is one TCR beta chain. Its antigen is not yet known. No base-level quality is on record; no much larger clone is a single base apart. The data originate from a study of OX40 agonist ivuxolimab in advanced cancers. With respect to the entire study: The costimulatory receptor OX40 (CD134) was targeted by ivuxolimab, a fully human IgG2 agonistic monoclonal antibody. Intravenous ivuxolimab was administered to patients every 2 weeks at six dose levels: 0.01, 0.1, 0.3, 1.5, 3 and 10 mg/kg. Of the roughly 52 patients in dose escalation, some 19 had hepatocellular carcinoma, some 15 had melanoma, 9 had renal cell carcinoma and 9 had head and neck cancer. In the dose-escalation cohort, approximately 82% of patients were male, and the mean age was 60 years with a range of about 23 to 79. Patients were allowed to have had prior anti-PD-1, anti-PD-L1 or anti-CTLA-4 therapy, and approximately 41% of the dose-escalation patients had previously received checkpoint inhibitors. Partial responses occurred in three dose-escalation patients: two with cutaneous melanoma and one with hepatocellular carcinoma. The point of sequencing TCRbeta in the periphery was to test whether ivuxolimab changed TCR sequence diversity and drove clonal T-cell expansion. The paper reports the monotherapy dose-escalation portion (N of about 54 patients) of the phase I ivuxolimab trial.

V loses 4 bases at its end and J loses 8 bases; junction bases beyond the gene matches: 11. From the cysteine through the phenylalanine, the CDR3 covers 15 amino acids. The kept DNA is CDR3 alone, 45 bases in frame from the first base. CDR1 SGHAT and CDR2 FQNNGV are derived from the germline V gene. To sequence the TCRbeta CDR3 region, genomic DNA was isolated from the sorted cells. The immunoSEQ Assay was used for sequencing of TCRbeta CDR3 regions. TCRdb holds this immuneACCESS table with in-frame rearrangements only. Some clones are missing; in checked studies, unresolved V genes explain under half, and the rest has no known cause. The sample contains just over 70,000 clones, around 84% of them found a single time. The ten largest clones represent around 0.77% of the sample. The paper's findings and limits, for the study overall: Low levels of normalized T-cell clonal expansion were also seen in some patients who did not respond. Clonal expansion of both CD4+ and CD8+ blood T cells was observed from baseline to week 6 at doses 0.1 to 3.0 mg/kg. After ivuxolimab, CD8+ T cells had more expanded clones than CD4+ T cells on average. The antigen specificity of the clonally expanded peripheral T cells was not determined. In the 0.1-3.0 mg/kg groups, partial responders were among the patients with the lowest normalized peripheral clonal expansion, particularly in CD8+ T cells.

Patients with a history of autoimmune disease or receiving systemic immunosuppression were excluded from the trial. In every dose cohort, peripheral blood was drawn for TCR sequencing at baseline, cycle 4 day 1, and cycle 7 day 1. The samples were taken from a phase I, first-in-human, multicenter, open-label dose-escalation trial of ivuxolimab. Adults with locally advanced or metastatic melanoma, renal cell, hepatocellular, or head and neck squamous cell carcinoma were enrolled in the trial. Before TCR sequencing, CD4+ T cells and CD8+ T cells from peripheral blood were sorted into separate populations.

The chain is assembled from TRBV11-2 and TRBJ1-2; TRBD1 lines up with 9 middle nucleotides. The specimen comprised CD4+ or CD8+ T cells sorted from blood, sampled in a trial of the OX40 agonist ivuxolimab. This TCR was sampled from an adult with an advanced solid tumor such as melanoma, head and neck, liver or kidney cancer. For the CDR3, the sequence is CASSSDLQGAEGYTF. The sequenced DNA: TGTGCCAGCAGCTCAGATTTACAGGGGGCTGAGGGCTACACCTTC. This CDR3, with the reference TRBV11-2 and TRBJ1-2 proteins standing in past its ends, gives the full variable domain EAGVAQSPRYKIIEKRQSVAFWCNPISGHATLYWYQQILGQGPKLLIQFQNNGVVDDSQLPKDRFSAERLKGVDSTLKIQPAKLEDSAVYLCASSSDLQGAEGYTFGSGTRLTVV.